This record looks at one TCR beta chain sequence and its context. Its matching antigen is unknown. This sample is part of a study of shared clonotypes between healthy human individuals. Whole-study context: The composition of the donors was two women and a few men aged 18 to 49. CD4 naive cells filled three plates per donor, CD4 memory three, CD8 naive two and CD8 memory one.

This CDR3 contains 16 residues. Trimming left V 2 bases short and J 2 bases short, with 12 bases between. Germline assignment: CDR1 MNHEY and CDR2 SVGAGI. Study-level findings and limits: Blood was the only sampled material, and tissue repertoires likely differ. In contrast to clonotypes shared by all four donors, non-shared clonotypes had lower generation probabilities.

Positive CCR7 selection of CD45RO-negative cells yielded the naive CD8 cells, and terminally differentiated effector memory CD45RA+ cells were excluded. Sequencing was performed with immunoSEQ multiplex PCR; in TCRdb, only in-frame clones are kept and a portion is missing. The sample has nearly 2 million clones; about 95% are singletons. This rearrangement joins TRBV6-5 to TRBJ2-2, with D possibly TRBD1 on 6 matching bases. This receptor was taken from a man aged 18-30 years in good health. The sequencing sample was made of naive CD8+ T cells sorted from blood. The CDR3 DNA sequence: TGTGCCAGCAGTTACCGTCCACAGGGTAACACCGGGGAGCTGTTTTTT. As protein: CASSYRPQGNTGELFF.